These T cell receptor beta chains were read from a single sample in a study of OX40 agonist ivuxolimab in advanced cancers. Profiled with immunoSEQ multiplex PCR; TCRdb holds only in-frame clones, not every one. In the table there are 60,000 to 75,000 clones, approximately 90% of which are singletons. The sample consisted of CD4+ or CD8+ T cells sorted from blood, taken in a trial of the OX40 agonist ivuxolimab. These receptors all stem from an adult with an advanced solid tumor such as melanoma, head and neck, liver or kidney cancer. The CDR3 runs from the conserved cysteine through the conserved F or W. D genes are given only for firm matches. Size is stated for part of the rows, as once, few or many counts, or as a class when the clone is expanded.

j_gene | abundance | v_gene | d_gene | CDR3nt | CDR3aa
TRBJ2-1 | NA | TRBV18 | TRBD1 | TGTGCCAGCTCCCCGGGACAGGGAGGGAGCAATGAGCAGTTCTTC | CASSPGQGGSNEQFF
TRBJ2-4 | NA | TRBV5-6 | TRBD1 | TGTGCCAGCAGCACCGGACAGGGTGAAAACATTCAGTACTTC | CASSTGQGENIQYF
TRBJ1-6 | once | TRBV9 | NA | TGTGCCAGCAGCGTAGCCAGGGGAAATTCACCCCTCCACTTT | CASSVARGNSPLHF
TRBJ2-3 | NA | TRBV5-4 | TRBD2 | TGTGCCAGCAGCCCTGGACTAGCTGGAGATACGCAGTATTTT | CASSPGLAGDTQYF
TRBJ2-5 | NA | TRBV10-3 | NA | TGTGCCATCAGTGTGGGGGAGACCCAGTACTTC | CAISVGETQYF
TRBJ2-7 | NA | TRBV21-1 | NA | TGTGCCAGCAGCAAAGCGCGAGACACACTTGGGTACGAGCAGTACTTC | CASSKARDTLGYEQYF
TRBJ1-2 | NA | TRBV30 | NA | TGTGCCTGGAGTTTGGGGATACTTTCTGGCTACACCTTC | CAWSLGILSGYTF
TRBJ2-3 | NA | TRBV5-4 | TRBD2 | TGTGCCAGCAGCTTGGTCTGGCTAGCGGGACGCACAGATACGCAGTATTTT | CASSLVWLAGRTDTQYF
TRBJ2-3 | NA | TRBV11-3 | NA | TGTGCCAGCAGCTTAGACGGTAGCGGAGATACGCAGTATTTT | CASSLDGSGDTQYF
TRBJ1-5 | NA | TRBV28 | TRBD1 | TGTGCCAGCAGGTATACAGGGGGAGGTCAGCCCCAGCATTTT | CASRYTGGGQPQHF
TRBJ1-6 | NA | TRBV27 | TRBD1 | TGTGCCAGCAGTCCGTGGAGGGGGCCGGCGAATTCACCCCTCCACTTT | CASSPWRGPANSPLHF
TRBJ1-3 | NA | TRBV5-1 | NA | TGCGCCAGCAGGGGTGGAGGAAACACCATATATTTT | CASRGGGNTIYF
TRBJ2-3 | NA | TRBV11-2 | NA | TGTGCCAGCAGCTTCAGGGCAAGCACAGATACGCAGTATTTT | CASSFRASTDTQYF
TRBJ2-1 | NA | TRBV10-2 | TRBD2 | TGCGCCAGCAGTGATAGGACTAGCGGGCGTTACAATGAGCAGTTCTTC | CASSDRTSGRYNEQFF
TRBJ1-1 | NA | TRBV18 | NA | TGTGCCAGCTCACCTTTCCGCGTGAACACTGAAGCTTTCTTT | CASSPFRVNTEAFF
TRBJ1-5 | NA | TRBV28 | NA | TGTGCCAGCAGACCCCCCAGATATAGCAATCAGCCCCAGCATTTT | CASRPPRYSNQPQHF
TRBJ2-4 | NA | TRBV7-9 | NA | TGTGCAAGCGCGGCAGGAATCGGGAGCCGGTCTGTTCAGTACTTC | CASAAGIGSRSVQYF
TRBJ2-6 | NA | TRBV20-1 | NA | TGCAGTGCCGCTGGGGCCAACGTCCTGACTTTC | CSAAGANVLTF
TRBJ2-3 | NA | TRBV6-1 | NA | TGTGCCAGCAGTGAAGCGGGGGCAGGCACAGATACGCAGTATTTT | CASSEAGAGTDTQYF
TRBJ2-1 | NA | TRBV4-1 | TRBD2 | TGCGCCAGCAGCCAAAGACTAGCGGCTTACAATGAGCAGTTCTTC | CASSQRLAAYNEQFF
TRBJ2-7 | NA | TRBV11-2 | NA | TGTGCCAGCAGCTTAGGGGTTAGCAGATACGAGCAGTACTTC | CASSLGVSRYEQYF
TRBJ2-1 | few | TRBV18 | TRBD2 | TGTGCCAGCTCACCCTTGGGGACTAGCGGAGGGAATGAGCAGTTCTTC | CASSPLGTSGGNEQFF
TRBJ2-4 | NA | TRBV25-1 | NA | TGTGCCAGCAGTGCGTACGAGGCCAAAAACATTCAGTACTTC | CASSAYEAKNIQYF
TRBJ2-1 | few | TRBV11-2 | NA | TGTGCCAGCAGCCTTCGACAGGTTTGGTCCTACAATGAGCAGTTCTTC | CASSLRQVWSYNEQFF
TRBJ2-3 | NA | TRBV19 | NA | TGTGCCAGTAGTACCGTTACAGATACGCAGTATTTT | CASSTVTDTQYF
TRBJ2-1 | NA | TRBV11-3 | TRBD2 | TGTGCCAGCAGCCCCGGGACTAGGAATTACGATGAGCAGTTCTTC | CASSPGTRNYDEQFF
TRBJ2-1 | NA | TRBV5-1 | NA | TGCGCCAGCAGCTTGAGGAGTGAGCAGTTCTTC | CASSLRSEQFF
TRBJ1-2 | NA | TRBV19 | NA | TGTGCCAGTAGTATTGTGGGTCGCCTTGGAGGGGGCTACACCTTC | CASSIVGRLGGGYTF
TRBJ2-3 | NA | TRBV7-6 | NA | TGTGCCAGCAGCTTATCTTACAGCACAGATACGCAGTATTTT | CASSLSYSTDTQYF
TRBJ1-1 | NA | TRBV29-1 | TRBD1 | TGCAGCGCCATCCGACAGGGGAATGCTAAAGCTTTCTTT | CSAIRQGNAKAFF